This TCR beta chain was documented in a study of CD8+ T cells in alopecia areata. Study findings and constraints: Shared TCR sequences were less clear between patients than in mice, possibly partly from HLA diversity. Scalp sample sequencing also detects resident alphabeta T cells of normal skin. Clonality exceeded that of normal scalp in lesional scalp, most notably in alopecia totalis/universalis.

After isolation, RNA underwent reverse transcription to generate cDNA as the sequencing template. Assay: immunoSEQ multiplex PCR; the TCRdb copy retains only in-frame clones and omits some. Among roughly 150,000 clones listed, 55% were seen once. On this clone: Antigen: not known.

Germline V lookup: CDR1 LNHNV, CDR2 YYDKDF (reference sequence). Between the trimmed V and J ends, which lost 1 base and 4 bases, there was a span of 16 bases. The CDR3 is 16 amino acids. The receptor was isolated from a human donor in good health. The rearrangement links TRBV15 to TRBJ2-5; tentative D call: TRBD1 (5 bases). Sequencing was carried out using CD4+ T cells sorted from blood. In DNA form, the CDR3 reads TGTGCCACCAGCAGAGTTACGCAGGGCAGAGGAGAGACCCAGTACTTC. As protein: CATSRVTQGRGETQYF.